The clone carrying this T cell receptor beta chain was observed once. What it recognizes is unknown. An overlapping HIV-1 Gag peptide pool stimulated these cells at approximately 1 ug/peptide/mL. Memory cells lacking CD40L and CD69 with high CD45RO were sorted. These HIV-1-infected adults initiated suppressive ART in chronic infection. The data originate from a study of persistence of HIV-infected CD4 T cells. This was the immunoSEQ version 4 assay in survey mode. Libraries were prepared by immunoSEQ multiplex PCR; TCRdb keeps only in-frame clonotypes and omits some of them. Of 35,000 or so clones in the sample, under 90% are singletons; the top ten hold about 5%. The ends lost 9 bases at V and 5 bases at J; junction bases unmatched: 2. The CDR3 spans 12 residues. Germline assignment: CDR1 MNHEY and CDR2 SVGAGI.

This chain uses TRBV6-5 with TRBJ2-3; 10 nucleotides agree with TRBD1. The sequence was collected from an adult with HIV. The donor label of this sample is uncertain. Here the sequenced sample was cultured CD4+ T cells from PBMCs, taken from a patient who received antiretroviral therapy. CDR3 residues: CASDRGRDTQYF. The CDR3 DNA sequence: TGTGCCAGTGACAGGGGGCGAGATACGCAGTATTTT.